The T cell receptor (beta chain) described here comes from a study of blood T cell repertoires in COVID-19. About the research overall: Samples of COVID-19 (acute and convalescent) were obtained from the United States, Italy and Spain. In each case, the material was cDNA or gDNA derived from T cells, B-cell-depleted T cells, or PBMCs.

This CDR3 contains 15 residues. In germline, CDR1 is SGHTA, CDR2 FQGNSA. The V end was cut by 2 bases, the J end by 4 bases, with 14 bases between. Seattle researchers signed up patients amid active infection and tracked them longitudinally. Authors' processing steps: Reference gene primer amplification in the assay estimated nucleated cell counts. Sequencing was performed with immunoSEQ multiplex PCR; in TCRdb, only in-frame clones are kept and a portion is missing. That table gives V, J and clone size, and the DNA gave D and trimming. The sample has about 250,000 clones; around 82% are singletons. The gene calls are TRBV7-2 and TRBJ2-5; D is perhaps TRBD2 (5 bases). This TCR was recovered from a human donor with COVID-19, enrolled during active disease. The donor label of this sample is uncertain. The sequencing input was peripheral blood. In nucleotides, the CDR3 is TGTGCCAGCAGCTTAATGTTCGGGGTTGGAGAGACCCAGTACTTC. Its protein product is CASSLMFGVGETQYF.